These 10 T cell receptor beta chains came from one sample sequenced in a study of regulatory T cells in long-lasting Graves disease. As for time point: persistent/refractory GD, antithyroid drugs over 5 years with positive TRAb. PBMC RNA served as the TCR library source. TCR beta libraries were built with iRepertoire HTBI primers and Arm-PCR of CDR3 regions. In TCRdb, the multiplex PCR reads were re-called with MiXCR into one record per CDR3 protein. The sample has fewer than 400,000 distinct CDR3 sequences, under 25% seen once. This specimen consisted of peripheral blood mononuclear cells (PBMCs), obtained when the disease was refractory, from a patient treated with antithyroid drugs. The source of these receptors is a female donor with Graves disease.

This clonotype was counted many times. This CDR3 is CASSWNRGETQYF. CDR3 coding DNA: TGTGCCAGCAGTTGGAACAGGGGGGAGACCCAGTACTTC. The V gene is TRBV6-5, the J gene TRBJ2-5; 8 nucleotides align to TRBD1. The CDR3 contains 13 residues. After removal of 4 bases from V and 5 bases from J, the junction contained 3 bases not matched to a gene. The germline V gene has CDR1 MNHEY and CDR2 SVGAGI.

This clonotype was counted a few times. The V gene is TRBV20-1, the J gene TRBJ1-1; 9 nucleotides match TRBD1. Germline V lookup: CDR1 DFQATT, CDR2 SNEGSKA (reference sequence). The CDR3 has 15 amino acids. J was trimmed by 2 bases and V by 0 bases; bases with no gene match: 4. CDR3 protein: CSARDSGQGNTEAFF. The CDR3 DNA sequence: TGCAGTGCTAGAGATTCGGGACAGGGAAACACTGAAGCTTTCTTT.

This chain uses TRBV28 with TRBJ2-7; 7 nucleotides match TRBD1. J was trimmed by 6 bases and V by 4 bases; bases with no gene match: 12. Germline V CDR1 and CDR2: MDHEN, SYDVKM. The CDR3 consists of 15 residues. CDR3 protein: CASSSSGQISVEQYF. The CDR3 nucleotides are TGTGCCAGCAGTTCCTCGGGACAGATCTCTGTCGAGCAGTACTTC.

There are a few counts of this clonotype. The chain carries TRBV19 and TRBJ2-7, with a tentative D call TRBD1 (5 bases). CDR3 length equals 14 residues. Per germline, CDR1 LNHDA and CDR2 SQIVND (reference sequence). The germline V and J ends were trimmed by 3 bases and 1 base, with 10 bases remaining between them. The CDR3 loop reads CASSITGGSYEQYF. The CDR3 DNA is TGTGCCAGTAGTATTACAGGCGGATCCTACGAGCAGTACTTC.

This clonotype was counted many times. The genes are TRBV7-6 and TRBJ2-7; 14 nucleotides agree with TRBD2. The germline CDR1 and CDR2 sequences are SGHVS and FNYEAQ. Trimming took 5 bases from V and 2 from J; bases not matched to a gene: 11. This CDR3 region has 18 residues. The chain's CDR3 is CASSPRLAGGPGAYEQYF. The CDR3 bases are TGTGCCAGCAGCCCACGACTAGCGGGAGGGCCAGGGGCCTACGAGCAGTACTTC.

In regard to this clonotype: Compared with germline, one end of the junction differs, possibly owing to a read error. V usage is TRBV20-1 and J usage is TRBJ2-7; 10 bases are shared with TRBD2. The CDR3 has 16 residues. Germline loops: CDR1 DFQATT, CDR2 SNEGSKA (reference sequence). The CDR3 sequence: CSARNAASGSSYEQHF. Here the CDR3 DNA reads TGCAGTGCTAGAAATGCGGCTAGCGGGAGCTCCTACGAGCAGCACTTC.

The chain is built from TRBV9 and TRBJ2-2, with D possibly matching TRBD1 (5 bases). This CDR3 contains 13 residues. CDR1 is SGDLS, CDR2 YYNGEE, per germline. With 3 bases removed from V and 7 bases from J, the gap between germline ends came to 10 bases. The CDR3 DNA reads TGTGCCAGCAGCGCCTCCCAGGGCGGGGAGCTGTTTTTT. Its protein is CASSASQGGELFF.

In this sample, this clonotype turned up a few times. The chain couples TRBV7-2 to TRBJ2-1; a possible D gene is TRBD1 (6 bases). The germline gives CDR1 SGHTA, CDR2 FQGNSA. V was trimmed by 4 bases and J by 7 bases, leaving 11 bases between them. The CDR3 runs 13 residues. CDR3 sequence (DNA): TGTGCCAGCAGCTGGATTCAGGGGAATGAGCAGTTCTTC. It encodes CASSWIQGNEQFF. Looking up the rest from reference TRBV7-2 and TRBJ2-1 gives the full variable domain: GAGVSQSPSNKVTEKGKDVELRCDPISGHTALYWYRQSLGQGLEFLIYFQGNSAPDKSGLPSDRFSAERTGGSVSTLTIQRTQQEDSAVYLCASSWIQGNEQFFGPGTRLTVL.

This chain links TRBV29-1 with TRBJ2-3, with TRBD2 identical over 8 bases. Germline loops: CDR1 SQVTM, CDR2 ANQGSEA. Unmatched junction bases numbered 9, after V lost 3 bases and J lost 7 bases. The CDR3 extends over 14 amino acids. The CDR3 DNA is TGCAGCGTTGATCCGGCGGGAGGCTGGAATACGCAGTATTTT. Translated, it gives CSVDPAGGWNTQYF.

This clonotype was observed at least ten times. This chain joins TRBV12-3 or TRBV12-4 and TRBJ2-7, with D possibly TRBD2 on 6 matching bases. V was pared by 7 bases and J by 0 bases, with 10 bases between. The CDR3 has 13 amino acids. The CDR3 nucleotides read TGTGCCAGCACAATGCGGGGCTCCTACGAGCAGTACTTC. Amino acids: CASTMRGSYEQYF.